This T cell receptor beta chain was captured by sequencing in a study of CXCR3-negative and CXCR3-positive naive CD8 T cells. It was by 5' RACE with UMI labels that the TRB cDNA libraries were prepared. TCRdb re-called the 5' RACE reads and shows each CDR3 protein once, DNA omitted. The sample table includes about 130,000 distinct CDR3 sequences. The CDR3 sequence is 11 residues long. Germline assignment: CDR1 LGHNA and CDR2 YNFKEQ. The chain recombines TRBV4-2 with TRBJ2-1. The receptor was derived from a human donor in good health. Some clones in this sample may be carry-over from other donors' samples. What was sequenced was naive CXCR3- CD8+ T cells from blood. Subset defined: CD45RO-CCR7+CD27+CD95- naive CD8+ T cells lacking CXCR3 (TNR3-). CDR3 sequence reads: CASSQYNEQFF.